This TCR beta chain emerged from a study of memory CD4+ T cells and cytomegalovirus serostatus. The study, taken as a whole, reports: A US-trained random forest predicted CMV serostatus with median AUC approximately 0.9.

In this sample, this clone turned up once. Its antigen is currently unknown. Looked up from germline, CDR1 is SNHLY and CDR2 is FYNNEI. Trimming took 4 bases from V and 12 from J; bases not matched to a gene: 9. This CDR3 comprises 12 residues. This table comes from immunoSEQ multiplex PCR, and its TCRdb copy is limited to in-frame clones, with some not included. The sample records tens of thousands of clones, about 80% being singletons. Single viable CD3+CD4+CD8-CD45RO+ cells were sorted as the memory CD4+ T cells. After thawing, CD4+ T cells were positively selected. The sample consisted of memory CD4+ T cells from blood. This chain joins TRBV2 and TRBJ2-7; 7 nucleotides agree with TRBD1. The TCR was taken from an adult in good health and CMV-seropositive. In DNA form, the CDR3 reads TGTGCCAGCAGTGGTGGCCAGGGGGTTCTGTACTTC. Residues: CASSGGQGVLYF.